This T cell receptor beta chain was sequenced for a study of lymphopenia after photon versus proton radiotherapy. Study-wide results and caveats: Oligoclonal CD8+ Temra expansion after nadir drove photon patients' diversity drop. In patients who died, overall survival fell as post-nadir TCR diversity dropped more.

The CDR3 has 14 residues. CDR1 and CDR2 from the germline V gene are SGHRS and YFSETQ. The V gene lost 3 bases and the J gene lost 3 bases, with 13 bases spanning the gap. The table came from immunoSEQ multiplex PCR; TCRdb's copy has only in-frame clones and leaves some out. The table records 50,000 or so clones, 92% of them present only once. As for this clone: Its antigen is not identified.

This material consisted of peripheral blood, taken from a patient treated with photon-based radiotherapy. The receptor comes from a woman between 40 and 55 years old with cholangiocarcinoma. The chain couples TRBV5-1 to TRBJ2-7; the D call may be TRBD1 or TRBD2 (5 bases each). CDR3 protein: CASSSGVGGYEQYF. The CDR3 nucleotides are TGCGCCAGCAGCTCTGGGGTTGGGGGCTACGAGCAGTACTTC.